Presented here are 18 T cell receptor beta chains from one specimen sequenced in a study of post-analysis software for immune sequencing data. For these receptors, no antigen is known. General study points: Five TRBV segments appeared more often in patients than in controls, and TRBV5-6, TRBV5-1 and TRBV20-1 were among these.

The TCR beta cDNA libraries carried unique molecular identifiers. TCRdb recomputed calls from the PCR reads with MiXCR, one row per CDR3 protein. The data hold roughly 540,000 distinct CDR3 sequences, with approximately 34% observed a single time. Sequencing input: blood. These receptors were obtained from a girl aged 2-17 years with multiple sclerosis.

This clonotype occurred a few times. The gene calls are TRBV9 and TRBJ2-1; D is unclear. Trimming left V 0 bases short and J 6 bases short, with 10 bases between. CDR1 and CDR2 (germline): SGDLS, YYNGEE. This CDR3 comprises 14 residues. The CDR3 is CASSVETSANEQFF. The CDR3 DNA sequence: TGTGCCAGCAGCGTAGAGACGTCCGCCAATGAGCAGTTCTTC.

The rearrangement uses TRBV5-1 and TRBJ2-5; weak D call: TRBD1 (6 bases). The CDR3 consists of 17 residues. CDR1 is SGHRS, CDR2 YFSETQ, per germline. V lost 0 bases, J lost 1 base, and 16 bases lay in between. The CDR3: CASSLGGHTGPQETQYF. In DNA form, the CDR3 reads TGCGCCAGCAGCTTGGGGGGACACACAGGACCCCAAGAGACCCAGTACTTC.

This clonotype was observed once. The V gene is TRBV20-1, the J gene TRBJ2-5; 7 nucleotides line up with TRBD2. The length of the CDR3 is 14 residues. Germline CDR1 DFQATT, CDR2 SNEGSKA (reference sequence). The trim removed 6 bases at V and 11 bases at J, leaving 18 bases unmatched. The CDR3 DNA is TGCAGTGCCGCGGGGGATACAGCGGGGAAGGAGCAGTACTTC. Translating it yields CSAAGDTAGKEQYF.

The chain employs TRBV10-3 and TRBJ2-3; D tentatively fits TRBD1 or TRBD2 (5 bases each). Trimming removed 4 bases at V and 2 bases at J, with 7 bases between. Germline V gives CDR1 ENHRY, CDR2 SYGVKD. This CDR3 spans 13 amino acids. Here the CDR3 reads CAISGDLTDTQYF. In DNA, the CDR3 is TGTGCCATCAGTGGGGACCTCACAGATACGCAGTATTTT.

V usage is TRBV20-1 and J usage is TRBJ2-5; TRBD2 agrees at 14 bases. The CDR3 consists of 14 residues. Unmatched junction bases numbered 5, after V lost 6 bases and J lost 5 bases. Per germline, CDR1 DFQATT and CDR2 SNEGSKA (reference sequence). CDR3 region: CSAWTSGGLETQYF. The CDR3 bases are TGCAGTGCCTGGACTAGCGGGGGGTTGGAGACCCAGTACTTC.

Turning to this clonotype: The junction does not match germline at one end; this may be a read error. This chain's CDR3 is CASSQDLYGADTRYF. The CDR3 bases are TGCGCCAGCAGCCAAGATCTTTACGGGGCAGATACGCGGTATTTT. The chain is built from TRBV4-1 and TRBJ2-3, with D possibly called TRBD1 or TRBD2 (5 bases each). The CDR3 extends over 15 amino acids. Germline-derived CDR1 and CDR2 are MGHRA and YSYEKL.

J is TRBJ1-5 and V is TRBV20-1; weak D call: TRBD1 (6 bases). V gave up 6 bases and J gave up 6 bases, with 12 bases separating them. Germline values: CDR1 DFQATT, CDR2 SNEGSKA (reference sequence). The CDR3 covers 12 residues. The CDR3 is CSARGGSQPQHF. CDR3 coding DNA: TGCAGTGCCCGAGGGGGGTCTCAGCCCCAGCATTTT.

The V and J genes are TRBV29-1 and TRBJ2-3, with 9 nucleotides matching TRBD2. V shed 4 bases and J 8 bases; nucleotides not matched to a gene: 7. The CDR3 is 13 amino acids. In germline, CDR1 is SQVTM, CDR2 ANQGSEA. The CDR3: CSVVGSGGLTQYF. The CDR3 DNA reads TGCAGCGTTGTGGGCAGCGGGGGGCTTACGCAGTATTTT.

The chain combines TRBV3-1 with TRBJ1-5; D gene ambiguous. Germline V gives CDR1 LGHDT, CDR2 YNNKEL (reference sequence). The CDR3 has 15 residues. Trimming removed 0 bases at V and 3 bases at J, with 9 bases between. CDR3 sequence reads: CASSQEGLPNQPQHF. CDR3 coding DNA: TGTGCCAGCAGCCAAGAAGGGCTACCCAATCAGCCCCAGCATTTT.

This clonotype was picked up a small number of times. The CDR3 region has the DNA TGTGCCAGCAGCCAAGATCAGCGGGGGTGGTATAATGAGCAGTTCTTC. This translates into CASSQDQRGWYNEQFF. The V and J genes are TRBV3-1 and TRBJ2-1, with TRBD2 identical over 8 bases. J was trimmed by 7 bases and V by 0 bases; bases with no gene match: 8. The CDR3 runs to 16 residues. Germline V gene data show CDR1 as LGHDT and CDR2 as YNNKEL (reference sequence).

This sequence joins TRBV5-1 and TRBJ2-7, with 10 bases lining up with TRBD2. J was trimmed by 3 bases and V by 4 bases; bases with no gene match: 19. The V gene's germline CDR1 is SGHRS and CDR2 YFSETQ. The CDR3 runs to 19 residues. The CDR3 spells CASSLLGAGGASDGYEQYF. The CDR3 DNA reads TGCGCCAGCAGCCTTCTGGGAGCGGGGGGGGCGTCCGACGGCTACGAGCAGTACTTC.

For this clonotype: The germline gene is not matched at one end of the junction; a read error may be the cause. The chain couples TRBV14 to TRBJ2-5; D gene unclear. The CDR3 totals 11 residues. Germline V gives CDR1 SGHDN, CDR2 FVKESK. CDR3 nucleotides: TGTACCAGCAGCCAAGGAAAGACCCAGTACTTC. Its translation is CTSSQGKTQYF.

This clonotype was seen a handful of times. The V call is TRBV13, the J call TRBJ2-5; D is possibly TRBD1 (6 bases). Germline loops: CDR1 PRHDT, CDR2 FYEKMQ (reference sequence). This CDR3 spans 13 amino acids. Trimming stripped 4 bases from V and 3 bases from J, with 9 bases between. This chain's CDR3 is CASSSWTEETQYF. DNA for the CDR3: TGTGCCAGCAGCTCCTGGACAGAAGAGACCCAGTACTTC.

The V and J genes are TRBV7-9 and TRBJ2-3, with D perhaps being TRBD1 or TRBD2 (6 bases each). V lost 2 bases, J lost 1 base, and 13 bases lay in between. The CDR3 length is 16 residues. From germline, CDR1 is SEHNR and CDR2 FQNEAQ (reference sequence). The CDR3 coding sequence is TGTGCCAGCAGCTTATTTCCCGGGGGCCGCACAGATACGCAGTATTTT. It codes for CASSLFPGGRTDTQYF.

The chain recombines TRBV9 with TRBJ2-2; D gene ambiguous. CDR3 size: 12 residues. The ends were cut back, 2 bases at V and 6 bases at J, with 5 bases in the middle. Germline-derived CDR1 and CDR2 are SGDLS and YYNGEE. This chain's CDR3 is CASSVGSGELFF. CDR3 DNA sequence: TGTGCCAGCAGCGTTGGATCCGGGGAGCTGTTTTTT.

This chain links TRBV6-4 with TRBJ1-5, with 7 positions matching TRBD1. With V trimmed by 6 bases and J by 4 bases, 12 bases remained unmatched. The CDR3 is 16 residues long. Germline V gene lookup returns CDR1 MRHNA and CDR2 SNTAGT. In DNA, the CDR3 is TGTGCCAGCAGAGACAGGGTTCGGCGTTTGAATCAGCCCCAGCATTTT. This gives the protein CASRDRVRRLNQPQHF.

The rearrangement uses TRBV5-5 and TRBJ2-4; 8 bases match TRBD2. V gave up 0 bases and J gave up 6 bases; unmatched junction bases: 11. Germline V gene sequence: CDR1 SGHKS, CDR2 YYEKEE (reference sequence). The CDR3 totals 17 residues. CDR3 DNA: TGTGCCAGCAGCTTGGAGTCGGGGGGGGGCCGACGAAACATTCAGTACTTC. This codes for CASSLESGGGRRNIQYF.

The J gene is TRBJ2-3, the V gene TRBV12-3 or TRBV12-4; D remains ambiguous. There are 12 residues in the CDR3. Trimming removed 8 bases at V and 4 bases at J, with 10 bases between. The CDR3 nucleotides are TGTGCCAGCGGGGATGTACCAGATACGCAGTATTTT. Translation: CASGDVPDTQYF.